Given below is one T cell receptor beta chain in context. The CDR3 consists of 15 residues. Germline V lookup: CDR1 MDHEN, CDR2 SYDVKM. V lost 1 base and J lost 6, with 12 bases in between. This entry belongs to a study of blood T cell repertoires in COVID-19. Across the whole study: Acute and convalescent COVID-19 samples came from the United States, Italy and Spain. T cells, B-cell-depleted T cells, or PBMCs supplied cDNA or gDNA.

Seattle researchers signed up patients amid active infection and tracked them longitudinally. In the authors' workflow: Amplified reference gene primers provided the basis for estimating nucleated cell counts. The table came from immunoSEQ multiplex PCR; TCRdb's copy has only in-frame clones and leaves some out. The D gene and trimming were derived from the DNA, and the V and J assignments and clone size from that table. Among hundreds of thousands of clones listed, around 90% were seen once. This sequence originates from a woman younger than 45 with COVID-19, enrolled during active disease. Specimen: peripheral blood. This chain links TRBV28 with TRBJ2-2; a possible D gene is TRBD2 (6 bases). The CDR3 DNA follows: TGTGCCAGCAGTTTATCAGGGACGGGGGCCGGGGAGCTGTTTTTT. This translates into CASSLSGTGAGELFF.